The present T cell receptor beta chain was sequenced within a study of blood T cells in healthy people across ages. Study-level background: Per two T cells, about one barcoded beta molecule was captured through template switching.

They isolated at least 6 million PBMCs from each sample. A J-beta primer mix and a sample-barcoded 5' primer were used in a second PCR of about 7 to 12 cycles. The authors tagged each cDNA molecule using a template-switch adaptor with 12 random nucleotides. MiXCR was run by TCRdb on the 5' RACE reads, yielding one entry per CDR3 protein. Of fewer than 900,000 distinct CDR3 sequences in the sample, under 40% were seen once. In its sample, this clonotype was seen a few times. The germline CDR1 and CDR2 sequences are MDHEN and SYDVKM. CDR3 length equals 14 residues. Trimming removed 10 bases from V and 2 bases from J; junction bases left unmatched: 10.

The V gene is TRBV28, the J gene TRBJ1-1, with TRBD1 identical over 7 bases. The TCR originated in a man younger than 35 in good health. The specimen was blood. The DNA for the CDR3 is TGTGCCACCCGCAGAGAGGGGGCTAACACTGAAGCTTTCTTT. It codes for CATRREGANTEAFF.